Below, 26 T cell receptor beta chains from the same sample are listed, as sequenced in a study of blood T cell repertoires in COVID-19. Data came from immunoSEQ multiplex PCR; TCRdb stores just in-frame clones and leaves some out. Of 300,000 or so clones listed, approximately 89% were seen once; the top ten hold about 7.8%. The source material was peripheral blood. These receptors originate from a woman aged 50 to 60 who had recovered from COVID-19.

This chain links TRBV5-1 with TRBJ2-5; tentative D call: TRBD1 (6 bases). Germline values: CDR1 SGHRS, CDR2 YFSETQ. CDR3 length equals 16 residues. Between the trimmed V and J ends, which lost 0 bases and 4 bases, there was a span of 16 bases. The chain's CDR3 is CASSLGVRRQVETQYF. The CDR3 DNA is TGCGCCAGCAGCTTGGGAGTGAGGAGACAGGTAGAGACCCAGTACTTC.

The chain couples TRBV5-4 to TRBJ2-7, with 7 bases identical to TRBD1. This CDR3 has 16 residues. Germline trimming cut 3 bases from V and 2 bases from J; bases unmatched to any gene: 11. Germline V gene data show CDR1 as SGHNT and CDR2 as YYREEE (reference sequence). In DNA, the CDR3 is TGTGCCAGCAGCTCCGGCCAACAGACAGGGACCTACGAGCAGTACTTC. As protein: CASSSGQQTGTYEQYF. Drawing the rest from reference TRBV5-4 and TRBJ2-7, the complete variable domain is ETGVTQSPTHLIKTRGQQVTLRCSSQSGHNTVSWYQQALGQGPQFIFQYYREEENGRGNFPPRFSGLQFPNYSSELNVNALELDDSALYLCASSSGQQTGTYEQYFGPGTRLTVT.

The chain has TRBV21-1 and TRBJ2-2; TRBD1 is the table's D call and was not checked against the DNA. TRBV21-1 is designated a pseudogene. The CDR3 contains 14 residues. CDR3 sequence reads: CASTSTGGGGELFF. The CDR3 bases are TGTGCCAGCACTTCAACAGGGGGCGGCGGGGAGCTGTTTTTT.

In DNA, the CDR3 is TGTGCCAGCAGCCCCCAGACAGGAAATCTCTACGAGCAGTACTTC. Its translation is CASSPQTGNLYEQYF. The chain is built from TRBV11-2 and TRBJ2-7, with D possibly TRBD1 on 6 matching bases. The CDR3 spans 15 residues. CDR1 SGHAT and CDR2 FQNNGV come from the germline V gene. Trimming pared 5 bases from V and 3 bases from J, leaving 17 bases between.

This clone turned up a few times. This chain links TRBV11-2 with TRBJ2-7, with 8 nucleotides matching TRBD2. The CDR3 covers 17 residues. In germline, CDR1 is SGHAT, CDR2 FQNNGV. V trimming: 5 bases; J trimming: 7 bases; junction bases outside the gene matches: 19. The CDR3 coding sequence is TGTGCCAGCAGCCCCGAAGGTCTTGCGGGAGGCCTGGGTGAGCAGTACTTC. This codes for CASSPEGLAGGLGEQYF.

The chain recombines TRBV11-3 with TRBJ2-3, with D maybe TRBD2 (6 bases). V was cut by 3 bases and J by 5 bases, with 12 bases left in between. The germline gives CDR1 SGHNT, CDR2 YENEEA. This CDR3 has 14 amino acids. The CDR3, as DNA: TGTGCCAGCAGCTTCGGCGGGGAAAGAGATACGCAGTATTTT. It codes for CASSFGGERDTQYF. Filled out from reference TRBV11-3 and TRBJ2-3, the complete variable domain reads EAGVVQSPRYKIIEKKQPVAFWCNPISGHNTLYWYLQNLGQGPELLIRYENEEAVDDSQLPKDRFSAERLKGVDSTLKIQPAELGDSAVYLCASSFGGERDTQYFGPGTRLTVL.

The chain carries TRBV10-3 and TRBJ2-2; 10 bases match TRBD2. Losses at the gene ends were 7 bases for V and 4 bases for J; bases not matched to a gene: 3. This CDR3 comprises 14 residues. Germline V CDR1 and CDR2: ENHRY, SYGVKD. In DNA, the CDR3 is TGTGCCATCACCGGACTAGCGGCCACCGGGGAGCTGTTTTTT. It encodes CAITGLAATGELFF.

This sequence joins TRBV29-1 and TRBJ1-2; D uncertain. This CDR3 is 10 amino acids long. The germline V and J ends were trimmed by 5 bases and 8 bases, with 9 bases remaining between them. The germline gives CDR1 SQVTM, CDR2 ANQGSEA. The CDR3 region is CSVTSGGYTF. DNA of the CDR3: TGCAGCGTTACCTCTGGCGGCTACACCTTC.

V and J are TRBV6-5 and TRBJ2-1; TRBD2 matches 12 bases. CDR3 size: 14 residues. V lost 4 bases and J lost 9; bases outside the gene matches: 4. Germline-derived CDR1 and CDR2 are MNHEY and SVGAGI. The CDR3 bases are TGTGCCAGCAGTTGGACTAGCGGGATCAGTGAGCAGTTCTTC. Encoded protein: CASSWTSGISEQFF.

This chain uses TRBV4-3 with TRBJ2-7; perhaps TRBD2 as D (6 bases). This CDR3 spans 14 amino acids. Germline CDR1 reads LGHNA; CDR2 reads YSLEER. The ends were cut back, 2 bases at V and 1 base at J, with 9 bases in the middle. The CDR3 is CASSQLGGSYEQYF. Written as DNA, the CDR3 is TGCGCCAGCAGCCAATTGGGGGGATCCTACGAGCAGTACTTC.

This chain connects TRBV6-5 to TRBJ2-7, with 8 bases matching TRBD1. V lost 4 bases to trimming and J lost 3 bases; unmatched junction nucleotides: 5. This CDR3 is 14 amino acids long. Germline V gene sequence: CDR1 MNHEY, CDR2 SVGAGI. The DNA for the CDR3 is TGTGCCAGCAGTTCCAGGGACAGGAGCTACGAGCAGTACTTC. Translated: CASSSRDRSYEQYF.

The chain links TRBV11-2 to TRBJ2-6; perhaps TRBD1 as D (5 bases). V was cut by 5 bases and J by 0 bases, with 8 bases left in between. Germline loops: CDR1 SGHAT, CDR2 FQNNGV. The CDR3 length is 15 residues. The CDR3 here is CASSPDTSGANVLTF. The CDR3 DNA reads TGTGCCAGCAGCCCGGACACCTCTGGGGCCAACGTCCTGACTTTC.

This clone was observed a handful of times. J is TRBJ2-3 and V is TRBV2, with TRBD2 matching 8 bases. The CDR3 spans 16 residues. The germline gives CDR1 SNHLY, CDR2 FYNNEI. V gave up 4 bases and J gave up 3 bases; unmatched junction bases: 9. CDR3: CASSAQREWGTDTQYF. CDR3 bases: TGTGCCAGCAGTGCCCAGCGGGAGTGGGGGACAGATACGCAGTATTTT.

The chain uses TRBV5-8 and TRBJ1-1, with D possibly TRBD1 on 5 matching bases. The CDR3 has 17 residues. The germline CDR1 and CDR2 sequences are SGHTS and YDEGEE. Trimming removed 1 base at V and 0 bases at J, with 16 bases between. The CDR3 region has the DNA TGTGCCAGCAGCTTGTTTTTGACAGACGATTTGAACACTGAAGCTTTCTTT. Encoded protein: CASSLFLTDDLNTEAFF.

The chain links TRBV28 to TRBJ2-1; TRBD2 agrees at 8 bases. CDR1 is MDHEN and CDR2 is SYDVKM in the germline V gene. CDR3 length: 16 amino acids. J lost 10 bases, V lost 1 base, and 12 bases had no gene match. CDR3: CASSLLGGGRFEEQFF. The DNA for the CDR3 is TGTGCCAGCAGTTTATTGGGCGGGGGGAGGTTCGAGGAGCAGTTCTTC. Full variable domain (rest looked up from reference TRBV28 and TRBJ2-1): DVKVTQSSRYLVKRTGEKVFLECVQDMDHENMFWYRQDPGLGLRLIYFSYDVKMKEKGDIPEGYSVSREKKERFSLILESASTNQTSMYLCASSLLGGGRFEEQFFGPGTRLTVL.

V and J are TRBV5-6 and TRBJ1-2, with D uncertain. The CDR3 sequence is 11 residues long. CDR1 SGHDT and CDR2 YYEEEE come from the germline V gene. V was cut by 4 bases and J by 8 bases, with 9 bases left in between. In nucleotides, the CDR3 is TGTGCCAGCAGCCAATTGCGGGGCTACACCTTC. Protein sequence: CASSQLRGYTF.

This chain joins TRBV19 and TRBJ2-7; D remains ambiguous. This CDR3 is built from 15 residues. Trimming removed 8 bases at V and 3 bases at J, with 20 bases between. Looked up from germline, CDR1 is LNHDA and CDR2 is SQIVND (reference sequence). The CDR3 spells CASQFSPERGYEQYF. The DNA of the CDR3 is TGTGCCAGTCAGTTTTCTCCCGAACGTGGCTACGAGCAGTACTTC.

As DNA, the CDR3 is TGTGCCACAAACCGGGACAGGGTTGAAAAACTGTTTTTT. This sequence encodes CATNRDRVEKLFF. The gene calls are TRBV10-3 and TRBJ1-4; TRBD1 agrees at 9 bases. CDR1 is ENHRY and CDR2 is SYGVKD in the germline V gene. The CDR3 covers 13 residues. V trimming: 10 bases; J trimming: 7 bases; junction bases outside the gene matches: 7.

The sample holds one count of this clone. The V call is TRBV9, the J call TRBJ2-1; 8 positions agree with TRBD2. V dropped 3 bases and J dropped 9; count of bases not matched to a gene: 11. Germline V gene sequence: CDR1 SGDLS, CDR2 YYNGEE. The CDR3 extends over 15 amino acids. This CDR3 is CASSGTSLVTGEQFF. The CDR3 DNA reads TGTGCCAGCAGCGGGACTAGCTTGGTTACGGGTGAGCAGTTCTTC.

The CDR3 sequence is CASRELATGGELFF. CDR3 bases: TGTGCCAGCAGAGAACTAGCAACGGGCGGGGAGCTGTTTTTT. The chain uses TRBV3-1 (or the pseudogene TRBV3-2) and TRBJ2-2, with D tentatively TRBD2 (6 bases). Germline loops: CDR1 LGHDT, CDR2 YNNKEL (reference sequence). CDR3 length equals 14 residues. Trimming left V 6 bases short and J 7 bases short, with 15 bases between.

The chain links TRBV18 to TRBJ2-7; D call uncertain. Germline CDR1 is KGHSH and CDR2 is LQKENI. The CDR3 is 14 residues long. Deletions cut 0 bases from V and 1 base from J, with 7 bases between. The CDR3 bases are TGTGCCAGCTCACCACCGGCACAGTCCTACGAGCAGTACTTC. Protein sequence: CASSPPAQSYEQYF.

In this sample, this clone turned up a few times. V gene TRBV19 combines with J gene TRBJ1-2, with D perhaps TRBD1 (5 bases). CDR3 length: 11 residues. V was pared by 10 bases and J by 5 bases, with 11 bases between. Germline loops: CDR1 LNHDA, CDR2 SQIVND (reference sequence). This chain's CDR3 is CATLRGYGYTF. The CDR3 bases are TGTGCCACCCTGCGGGGGTATGGCTACACCTTC.

V is TRBV3-1 (or the pseudogene TRBV3-2) and J is TRBJ2-1, with 7 nucleotides matching TRBD2. The CDR3 extends over 15 amino acids. CDR1 and CDR2 from the germline V gene are LGHDT and YNNKEL (reference sequence). The V and J ends lost 5 bases and 8 bases, in that order; junction bases with no gene match: 12. The CDR3 sequence: CASSRGLVGFDEQFF. CDR3 DNA: TGTGCCAGCAGCAGAGGACTAGTCGGCTTCGATGAGCAGTTCTTC.

The CDR3 region is CASSLSGGSGNQPQHF. CDR3 sequence (DNA): TGTGCCAGCAGCCTTTCCGGGGGATCCGGCAATCAGCCCCAGCATTTT. The chain links TRBV27 to TRBJ1-5, with TRBD1 as a possible D gene (5 bases). Germline V gene lookup returns CDR1 MNHEY and CDR2 SMNVEV (reference sequence). V was shortened by 6 bases and J by 2 bases, with 17 bases between the two germline ends. The CDR3 has 16 residues.

The V and J genes are TRBV5-1 and TRBJ1-2; TRBD1 matches at 10 bases. The J segment lost 4 bases and the V segment lost 4 bases, leaving 4 bases of the junction unmatched. The length of the CDR3 is 14 residues. Germline V CDR1 and CDR2: SGHRS, YFSETQ. The CDR3 protein is CASSVGQGIYGYTF. Written as DNA, the CDR3 is TGCGCCAGCAGCGTGGGACAGGGGATCTATGGCTACACCTTC.

The chain carries TRBV2 and TRBJ1-2; tentative D call: TRBD1 (5 bases). CDR1 SNHLY and CDR2 FYNNEI come from the germline V gene. The CDR3 is made up of 14 amino acids. V lost 3 bases, J lost 8 bases, and 16 bases lay in between. The CDR3 bases are TGTGCCAGCAGTGAGCTCGGGGGAATCGACGGCTACACCTTC. It yields the protein CASSELGGIDGYTF.